This entry lists 3 T cell receptor beta chains sequenced from one sample in a study of blood T cell repertoires in COVID-19. TCRdb's copy holds only in-frame clones and misses some; the assay was immunoSEQ multiplex PCR. Of about 60,000 clones in the sample, under 85% were seen once. The sequenced material came from peripheral blood. The origin of the receptors is a woman aged 70-85 years with acute or convalescent COVID-19.

The genes are TRBV11-2 and TRBJ2-7; 9 bases agree with TRBD1. The CDR3 runs 15 residues. CDR1 is SGHAT, CDR2 FQNNGV, per germline. V was pared by 5 bases and J by 0 bases, with 5 bases of the junction left unmatched. CDR3 residues: CASSGGTGSSYEQYF. Here the CDR3 DNA reads TGTGCCAGCAGCGGAGGGACAGGGAGCTCCTACGAGCAGTACTTC. Full variable domain (missing parts from reference TRBV11-2 and TRBJ2-7): EAGVAQSPRYKIIEKRQSVAFWCNPISGHATLYWYQQILGQGPKLLIQFQNNGVVDDSQLPKDRFSAERLKGVDSTLKIQPAKLEDSAVYLCASSGGTGSSYEQYFGPGTRLTVT.

Points on this clone: Distinct nucleotide sequences in the sample also encode this CDR3. The J gene is TRBJ2-3, the V gene TRBV5-1, with a weak D call TRBD1 (6 bases). Germline V gene sequence: CDR1 SGHRS, CDR2 YFSETQ. This CDR3 contains 14 residues. Trimming cost V 0 bases and J 2 bases, with 7 bases left between them. The CDR3 bases are TGCGCCAGCAGCTTGGGGACAGTCACAGATACGCAGTATTTT. Encoded protein: CASSLGTVTDTQYF.

In DNA form, the CDR3 reads TGTGCCAGCAGCCAGAGGGGGGGACAGGGGGCATTTGGCTACACCTTC. Amino acids: CASSQRGGQGAFGYTF. V gene TRBV27 combines with J gene TRBJ1-2, with 12 bases that match TRBD1. The germline CDR1 and CDR2 sequences are MNHEY and SMNVEV (reference sequence). This CDR3 contains 16 residues. The V and J ends lost 6 bases and 7 bases, in that order; junction bases with no gene match: 12.